The next 29 T cell receptor beta chains were all read from a single sample in a study of blood T cell repertoires in COVID-19. Here immunoSEQ multiplex PCR was the method, and the copy in TCRdb shows in-frame clones only, minus some. Seen here are 300,000 to 400,000 clones, 80% to 90% observed once, and the top ten hold around 3%. What was sequenced was peripheral blood. These receptors came from a man in his thirties or forties with active or convalescent COVID-19.

V gene TRBV12-5 combines with J gene TRBJ2-3; TRBD1 might be the D (7 bases). This CDR3 spans 22 amino acids. In germline, CDR1 is LGHNT, CDR2 FRNRAP. V lost 2 bases and J lost 2, with 32 bases in between. CDR3: CASGLMTEGQLFAEGYTDTQYF. As DNA, the CDR3 is TGTGCTAGTGGTTTGATGACGGAGGGACAGCTCTTTGCGGAGGGTTACACAGATACGCAGTATTTT.

V usage is TRBV6-1 and J usage is TRBJ1-4; D is unclear. Per germline, CDR1 MNHNS and CDR2 SASEGT. V was pared by 3 bases and J by 2 bases, with 10 bases between. There are 15 residues in the CDR3. For the CDR3, the DNA is TGTGCCAGCAGTGAGCTCCGAGGGACTAATGAAAAACTGTTTTTT. Residues: CASSELRGTNEKLFF.

V gene TRBV10-3 combines with J gene TRBJ2-1, with no clear D. Germline V gene lookup returns CDR1 ENHRY and CDR2 SYGVKD. The CDR3 length is 15 residues. V shed 0 bases and J shed 0 bases, with 6 bases lying between them. Here the CDR3 reads CAISESTSSYNEQFF. Written as DNA, the CDR3 is TGTGCCATCAGTGAGTCCACGAGCTCCTACAATGAGCAGTTCTTC.

The rearrangement links TRBV6-5 to TRBJ1-2; TRBD1 agrees at 9 bases. CDR1 is MNHEY and CDR2 is SVGAGI in the germline V gene. The V and J ends lost 2 bases and 4 bases, in that order; junction bases with no gene match: 5. The CDR3 extends over 15 amino acids. The CDR3 region is CASSYGDREAYGYTF. CDR3 DNA sequence: TGTGCCAGCAGTTACGGGGACAGGGAAGCCTATGGCTACACCTTC.

This chain links TRBV6-5 with TRBJ2-7; 8 nucleotides align to TRBD2. This CDR3 region has 15 residues. V dropped 2 bases and J dropped 2; count of bases not matched to a gene: 5. The germline V gene encodes CDR1 MNHEY and CDR2 SVGAGI. The CDR3 DNA sequence: TGTGCCAGCAGTTACAGCGGGAGTGGGGCCTACGAGCAGTACTTC. This codes for CASSYSGSGAYEQYF.

V usage is TRBV9 and J usage is TRBJ2-3, with a tentative D call TRBD2 (5 bases). This CDR3 has 16 residues. The germline CDR1 and CDR2 sequences are SGDLS and YYNGEE. The V end was cut by 3 bases, the J end by 6 bases, with 20 bases between. CDR3 sequence reads: CASSATRRLASDTQYF. The CDR3 DNA reads TGTGCCAGCAGCGCGACGAGGCGGCTAGCTTCCGATACGCAGTATTTT.

As DNA, the CDR3 is TGTGCCAGCAGCTGGGGGGGGCGCAGAGATACGCAGTATTTT. It yields the protein CASSWGGRRDTQYF. The chain joins TRBV11-2 to TRBJ2-3; D possibly corresponds to TRBD2 (7 bases). The V gene lost 4 bases and the J gene lost 5 bases, with 13 bases spanning the gap. This CDR3 is built from 14 residues. Germline V CDR1 and CDR2: SGHAT, FQNNGV.

The chain combines TRBV7-9 with TRBJ2-5; the D is unclear. The germline V gene has CDR1 SEHNR and CDR2 FQNEAQ (reference sequence). The V end lost 0 bases, the J end lost 0 bases, and 14 bases lay between the germline ends. This CDR3 comprises 17 residues. This CDR3 is CASSLASRHGYQETQYF. CDR3 DNA: TGTGCCAGCAGCTTAGCGAGCAGGCACGGATACCAAGAGACCCAGTACTTC.

This chain connects TRBV15 to TRBJ1-5, with D unclear. The germline V gene has CDR1 LNHNV and CDR2 YYDKDF (reference sequence). This CDR3 has 13 residues. The ends were cut back, 0 bases at V and 5 bases at J, with 5 bases in the middle. CDR3 amino acids: CATSRDRDQPQHF. The CDR3 DNA reads TGTGCCACCAGCAGAGATCGGGATCAGCCCCAGCATTTT.

V gene TRBV2 combines with J gene TRBJ1-5; D gene unclear. V lost 4 bases, J lost 0 bases, and 4 bases lay in between. The CDR3 totals 13 residues. Germline CDR1 is SNHLY and CDR2 is FYNNEI. Here the CDR3 reads CASSGDSNQPQHF. The DNA for the CDR3 is TGTGCCAGCAGTGGAGATAGCAATCAGCCCCAGCATTTT.

The chain couples TRBV7-9 to TRBJ2-1, with D possibly being TRBD1 (6 bases). The CDR3 totals 12 residues. Per germline, CDR1 SEHNR and CDR2 FQNEAQ (reference sequence). Here the CDR3 DNA reads TGTGCTTCCCGAAGGGGGTACAATGAGCAGTTCTTC. As protein: CASRRGYNEQFF.

This sequence joins TRBV9 and TRBJ2-3; 8 bases are shared with TRBD2. CDR1 and CDR2 from the germline V gene are SGDLS and YYNGEE. This CDR3 region has 17 residues. The ends lost 0 bases at V and 2 bases at J; junction bases unmatched: 8. CDR3 residues: CASSVAGGPPSTDTQYF. The CDR3 region has the DNA TGTGCCAGCAGCGTAGCGGGGGGGCCTCCCTCCACAGATACGCAGTATTTT.

This clone was picked up one time. In DNA, the CDR3 is TGTGCCAGCAGTTTAGCGGGAGGGCCTTCCTACAATGAGCAGTTCTTC. Protein product: CASSLAGGPSYNEQFF. The rearrangement links TRBV28 to TRBJ2-1, with TRBD2 identical over 9 bases. The CDR3 is made up of 16 amino acids. CDR1 is MDHEN, CDR2 SYDVKM, per germline. The junction had 3 bases not matched to a gene; V was cut back by 2 bases and J by 1 base.

This chain uses TRBV28 with TRBJ2-7, with 9 nucleotides matching TRBD1. This CDR3 is built from 15 residues. The germline V gene encodes CDR1 MDHEN and CDR2 SYDVKM. V lost 8 bases, J lost 2 bases, and 10 bases stayed unmatched. Here the CDR3 DNA reads TGTGCCAGCGGTTCCCCCCGGGACAGGGCCTACGAGCAGTACTTC. It translates to CASGSPRDRAYEQYF.

The V call is TRBV4-1, the J call TRBJ2-1; 7 bases are shared with TRBD2. Per germline, CDR1 MGHRA and CDR2 YSYEKL. V gave up 3 bases and J gave up 1 base; unmatched junction bases: 6. The CDR3 is 16 amino acids. The chain's CDR3 is CASSQVGLGSYNEQFF. The CDR3 DNA reads TGCGCCAGCAGCCAGGTAGGACTAGGTTCCTACAATGAGCAGTTCTTC.

The V gene is TRBV4-3, the J gene TRBJ2-7; D unclear. The CDR3 covers 14 residues. Trimming left V 1 base short and J 2 bases short, with 9 bases between. Germline-derived CDR1 and CDR2 are LGHNA and YSLEER. This chain's CDR3 is CASSQAERTYEQYF. DNA for the CDR3: TGCGCCAGCAGCCAAGCCGAGCGCACCTACGAGCAGTACTTC.

The chain is built from TRBV7-9 and TRBJ1-1; D is ambiguous. Germline V lookup: CDR1 SEHNR, CDR2 FQNEAQ (reference sequence). CDR3 size: 15 residues. V shed 1 base and J shed 0 bases, with 9 bases lying between them. CDR3 coding DNA: TGTGCCAGCAGCTTAGGAGGTCTCCTGAACACTGAAGCTTTCTTT. Encoded protein: CASSLGGLLNTEAFF.

The chain employs TRBV21-1 and TRBJ2-1; the D call TRBD1 from the table was never checked on the DNA. TRBV21-1 is a pseudogene. CDR3 length: 15 amino acids. For the CDR3, the DNA is TGTGCCAGCAGCATGGAAGGGACAGCTTACAATGAGCAGTTCTTC. It specifies CASSMEGTAYNEQFF.

This clone turned up a few times. The rearrangement links TRBV15 to TRBJ1-3; TRBD1 aligns across 8 bases. Germline assignment: CDR1 LNHNV and CDR2 YYDKDF (reference sequence). This CDR3 comprises 16 residues. The V and J ends lost 4 bases and 0 bases, in that order; junction bases with no gene match: 5. The CDR3 here is CATSKNQGASGNTIYF. CDR3 in DNA: TGTGCCACCAGCAAAAACCAGGGGGCCTCTGGAAACACCATATATTTT.

The V call is TRBV19, the J call TRBJ2-7; D is perhaps TRBD2 (5 bases). V was clipped by 4 bases and J by 0 bases, with 13 bases between them. CDR1 is LNHDA and CDR2 is SQIVND in the germline V gene (reference sequence). The CDR3 spans 15 residues. The CDR3: CASSTHPGNSYEQYF. CDR3 bases: TGTGCCAGTAGTACTCACCCCGGGAACTCCTACGAGCAGTACTTC.

This clone was observed once. The V gene is TRBV6-4, the J gene TRBJ1-2; 7 nucleotides agree with TRBD1. Germline V gene lookup returns CDR1 MRHNA and CDR2 SNTAGT. The CDR3 totals 13 residues. J gave up 6 bases and V 4 bases, and 5 bases lay outside the gene matches. The CDR3 DNA reads as TGTGCCAGCAGTGCCGGGACAGCGGATGGCTACACCTTC. Protein product: CASSAGTADGYTF.

The chain links TRBV24-1 to TRBJ2-1; 7 nucleotides align to TRBD2. Germline CDR1 and CDR2: KGHDR and SFDVKD. The V segment lost 1 base and the J segment 8 bases; nucleotides outside the gene matches: 4. CDR3 length: 14 amino acids. The CDR3 is CATSDFGTKDEQFF. Written as DNA, the CDR3 is TGTGCCACCAGTGATTTCGGGACTAAGGATGAGCAGTTCTTC.

The chain has TRBV9 and TRBJ2-7, with D perhaps TRBD1 (6 bases). The V gene's germline CDR1 is SGDLS and CDR2 YYNGEE. The CDR3 covers 13 residues. V lost 3 bases to trimming and J lost 3 bases, with 10 bases between them. CDR3 sequence (DNA): TGTGCCAGCAGCGGAGGACAGTACTACGAGCAGTACTTC. The encoded protein is CASSGGQYYEQYF.

The chain recombines TRBV15 with TRBJ1-6, with a possible D match to TRBD1 (5 bases). Germline V CDR1 and CDR2: LNHNV, YYDKDF (reference sequence). CDR3 length equals 16 residues. The germline V and J ends were trimmed by 5 bases and 8 bases, with 19 bases remaining between them. The DNA of the CDR3 is TGTGCCACCAGCCGGGGGGTTTTGGGCGCTTATTCACCCCTCCACTTT. It codes for CATSRGVLGAYSPLHF.

The gene calls are TRBV9 and TRBJ1-2; weak D call: TRBD1 (5 bases). Germline values: CDR1 SGDLS, CDR2 YYNGEE. The CDR3 extends over 13 amino acids. V dropped 2 bases and J dropped 8 bases, with 13 bases sitting between them. The CDR3 protein is CASSVNQGGGYTF. CDR3 sequence (DNA): TGTGCCAGCAGCGTCAACCAGGGTGGCGGCTACACCTTC.

J is TRBJ2-7 and V is TRBV5-1; 8 bases are shared with TRBD1. Germline V gene data show CDR1 as SGHRS and CDR2 as YFSETQ. The CDR3 runs 15 residues. Unmatched junction bases numbered 6, after V lost 2 bases and J lost 2 bases. CDR3 bases: TGCGCCAGCAGCTTTGACGGACAGGGAACCTACGAGCAGTACTTC. As protein: CASSFDGQGTYEQYF.

A word on this clone: The same CDR3 is also encoded by other DNA sequences in this sample. This chain joins TRBV28 and TRBJ1-2, with 10 bases lining up with TRBD1. The CDR3 runs 14 residues. Germline V lookup: CDR1 MDHEN, CDR2 SYDVKM. With V trimmed by 3 bases and J by 2 bases, 0 bases remained unmatched. This CDR3 reads CASSLGQGNYGYTF. CDR3 nucleotide sequence: TGTGCCAGCAGTTTGGGACAGGGGAACTATGGCTACACCTTC.

This sequence joins TRBV30 and TRBJ2-2; D not certain. Trimming stripped 2 bases from V and 5 bases from J, with 12 bases between. The CDR3 is 14 residues long. CDR1 and CDR2 from the germline V gene are GTSNPN and SVGIG (reference sequence). CDR3 nucleotide sequence: TGTGCCTGGAGTCCCCCAGGTACTACCGGGGAGCTGTTTTTT. It specifies CAWSPPGTTGELFF. The variable domain in full, completed from reference TRBV30 and TRBJ2-2, reads SQTIHQWPATLVQPVGSPLSLECTVEGTSNPNLYWYRQAAGRGLQLLFYSVGIGQISSEVPQNLSASRPQDRQFILSSKKLLLSDSGFYLCAWSPPGTTGELFFGEGSRLTVL.

This clone has only a few counts. This chain joins TRBV28 and TRBJ1-5; TRBD1 aligns across 10 bases. The CDR3 contains 19 residues. Germline V gene lookup returns CDR1 MDHEN and CDR2 SYDVKM. After removal of 2 bases from V and 5 bases from J, the junction contained 15 bases not matched to a gene. The CDR3 sequence: CASSLRDRGAYLVDQPQHF. CDR3 DNA: TGTGCCAGCAGTTTACGGGACAGGGGAGCTTATCTCGTGGATCAGCCCCAGCATTTT.